The entry below gives a single T cell receptor (beta chain) sequence along with its context. CDR3 length equals 16 residues. Trimming left V 0 bases short and J 1 base short, with 12 bases between. Germline lookup yields CDR1 LNHNV and CDR2 YYDKDF (reference sequence). The sample originates from a study of blood T cell repertoires in COVID-19. As for the study in general: Samples taken during acute and convalescent COVID-19 were collected in the United States, Italy and Spain.

In the authors' workflow: Estimation of nucleated cell counts relied on the amplification of reference gene primers. Profiling relied on immunoSEQ multiplex PCR, and the TCRdb table lists in-frame clones only, not all of them. The V and J calls and the clone size are those of that table, but D and trimming were determined from the DNA. The top ten clones hold roughly 20% of a sample with 210,000 or so clones, around 84% of them seen once. The receptor comes from a woman of 80 years or more with active or convalescent COVID-19. Sequencing was done on a sample of peripheral blood. The gene calls are TRBV15 and TRBJ2-5; weak D call: TRBD1 (6 bases). The CDR3 nucleotides are TGTGCCACCAGCAGAGATCTCAGGGGATTCCAAGAGACCCAGTACTTC. Residues: CATSRDLRGFQETQYF.